This T cell receptor (beta chain) was identified during a study of T-cell memory formation after mild COVID-19. Whole-study findings and limits: Contracting CD4+ clones sat mainly in CM and EM; CD8+ in EMRA. Clones that got smaller from day 15 to 85 had even CD4/CD8, while clones growing later tipped toward CD4+.

About this clonotype: Its target is unknown. Mismatch with germline at one junction end may stem from a read error.

TCRdb used MiXCR to reprocess the 5' RACE reads, holding one entry per CDR3 protein. The table lists roughly 250,000 distinct CDR3 sequences, about a sixth of them singletons. The source material was PBMCs or a T cell subset sorted from them (not recorded which). This receptor was identified in a man aged 18 to 30 who had mild COVID-19 (a few samples of this study predate the infection). Cell type and time point are not known.

The CDR3: CDSSLAGTDNNEQFF. The CDR3 DNA follows: TGTGACAGCAGCTTAGCGGGGACAGACAACAATGAGCAGTTCTTC. The chain combines TRBV7-2 with TRBJ2-1; tentatively, D is TRBD2 (8 bases). The CDR3 is 15 amino acids. Germline CDR1 reads SGHTA; CDR2 reads FQGNSA.